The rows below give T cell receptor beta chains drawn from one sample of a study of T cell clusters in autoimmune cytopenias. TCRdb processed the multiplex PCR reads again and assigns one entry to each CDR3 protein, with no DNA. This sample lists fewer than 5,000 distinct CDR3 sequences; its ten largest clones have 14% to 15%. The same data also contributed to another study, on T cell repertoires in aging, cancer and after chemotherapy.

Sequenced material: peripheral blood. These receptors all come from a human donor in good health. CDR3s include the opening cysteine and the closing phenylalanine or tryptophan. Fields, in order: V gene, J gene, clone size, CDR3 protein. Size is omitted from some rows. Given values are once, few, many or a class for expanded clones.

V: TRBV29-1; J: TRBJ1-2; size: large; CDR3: CSTTTGVGYGYTF
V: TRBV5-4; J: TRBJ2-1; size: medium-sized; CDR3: CASSQGGTTGNEQFF
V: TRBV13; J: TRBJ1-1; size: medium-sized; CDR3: CASSRGQYPEAFF
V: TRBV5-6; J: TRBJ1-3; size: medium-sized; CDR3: CASSSIYSLTGNTIYF
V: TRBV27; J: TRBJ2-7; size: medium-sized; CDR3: CASSWGGGLIYEQYF
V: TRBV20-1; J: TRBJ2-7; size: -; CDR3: CSGRLTAGSTYEQYF
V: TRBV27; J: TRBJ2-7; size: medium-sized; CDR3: CASSLKGDSHYEQYF
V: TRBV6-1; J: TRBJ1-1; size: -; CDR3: CASSTQGVDSEAFF
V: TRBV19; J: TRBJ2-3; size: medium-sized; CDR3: CASSLGTSRDTQYF
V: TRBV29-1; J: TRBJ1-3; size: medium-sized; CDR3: CSVVSGKSSGNTIYF
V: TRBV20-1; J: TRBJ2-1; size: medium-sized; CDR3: CSASRPSGGGYNEQFF
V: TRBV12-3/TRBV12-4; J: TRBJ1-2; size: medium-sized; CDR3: CASSATSGVEHYGYTF
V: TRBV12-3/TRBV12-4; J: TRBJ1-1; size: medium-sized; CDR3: CASIKNVAGTEAFF
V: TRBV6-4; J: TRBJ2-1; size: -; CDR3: CASSELAGGYNEQFF
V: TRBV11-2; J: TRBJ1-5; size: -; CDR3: CASSLDHGGNQPQHF
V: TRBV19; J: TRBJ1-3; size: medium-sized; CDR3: CASSGSFSGNTIYF
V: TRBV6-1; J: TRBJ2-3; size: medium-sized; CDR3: CASSETRGPTDTQYF
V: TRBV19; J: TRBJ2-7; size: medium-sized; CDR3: CASSIGTTTYEQYF
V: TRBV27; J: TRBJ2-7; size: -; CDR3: CASSGPGLAGGPGDEQYF
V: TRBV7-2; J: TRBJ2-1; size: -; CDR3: CASSLGSLASNKQFF
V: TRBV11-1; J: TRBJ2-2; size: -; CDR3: CASSPLQSTGELFF
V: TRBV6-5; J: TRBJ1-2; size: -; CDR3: CASSVTTGSYGYTF
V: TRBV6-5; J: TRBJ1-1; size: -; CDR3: CASSKQGSRNTEAFF
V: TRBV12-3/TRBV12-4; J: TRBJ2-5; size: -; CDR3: CASAVFGTGLRETQYF
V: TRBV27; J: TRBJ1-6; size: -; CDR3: CASSEAGRDLPLHF
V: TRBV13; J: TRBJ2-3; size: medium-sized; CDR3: CASIEAGVTDTQYF
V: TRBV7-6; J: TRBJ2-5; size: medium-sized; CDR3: CASSSSSGGVKETQYF
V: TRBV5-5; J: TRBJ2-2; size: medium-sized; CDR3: CASSSPMIPTGELFF
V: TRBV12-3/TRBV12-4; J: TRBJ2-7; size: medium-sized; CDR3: CASSLRQVGEQYF
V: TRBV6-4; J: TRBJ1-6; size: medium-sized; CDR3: CASSETGGNSPLHF
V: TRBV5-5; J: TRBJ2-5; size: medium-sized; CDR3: CASSLSTGQETQYF
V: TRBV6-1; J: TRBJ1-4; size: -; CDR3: CASSSAGGGKKLFF
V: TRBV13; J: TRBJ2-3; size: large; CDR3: CASSLTTSGPDTQYF
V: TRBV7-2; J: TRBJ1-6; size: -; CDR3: CASSLQGAGNSPLHF
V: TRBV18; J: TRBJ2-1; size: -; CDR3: CASSLIAGGENEQFF
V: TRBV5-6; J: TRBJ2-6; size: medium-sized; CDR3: CASSLGAGANVLTF
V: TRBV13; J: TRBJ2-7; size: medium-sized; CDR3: CASSSGQRHEQYF
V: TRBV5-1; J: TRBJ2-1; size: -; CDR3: CASSLAGQSSYNEQFF
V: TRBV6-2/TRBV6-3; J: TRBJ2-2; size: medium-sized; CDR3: CASSYSDSGNTGELFF
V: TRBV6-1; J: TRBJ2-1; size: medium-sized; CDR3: CASRVSGGANEQFF
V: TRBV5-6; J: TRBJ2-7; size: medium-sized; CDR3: CASSLTGISYEQYF
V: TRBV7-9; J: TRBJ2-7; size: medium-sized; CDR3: CASSLTGDEQYF
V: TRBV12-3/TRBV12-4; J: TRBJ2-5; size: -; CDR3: CASSSTSGGAGQETQYF
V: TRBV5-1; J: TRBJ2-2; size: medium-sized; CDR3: CASSPVNTGELFF
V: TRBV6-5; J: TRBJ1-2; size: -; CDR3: CASSEALQGTGGYTF